Listed below are T cell receptor beta chains from one sample, sequenced in a study of OX40 agonist ivuxolimab in advanced cancers. The method was immunoSEQ multiplex PCR; TCRdb's version includes in-frame clones alone and lacks a portion of them. The sample contains roughly 79,000 clones, 80% to 95% of which appear only once. The specimen was CD4+ or CD8+ T cells sorted from blood, collected in a trial of the OX40 agonist ivuxolimab. The receptors were gathered from an adult with an advanced solid tumor such as melanoma, head and neck, liver or kidney cancer. The conserved cysteine and the conserved F or W are not part of the CDR3 here. D genes are given only for firm matches.

CDR3 protein	D gene	J gene	V gene
AISDRAGGATNEKLF	TRBD1	TRBJ1-4	TRBV10-3
ASRVGQGNPGGYGYT	TRBD1	TRBJ1-2	TRBV7-9
ASSPGLAGGNYEQY	TRBD2	TRBJ2-7	TRBV13
ASSLLPGPGAQY	NA	TRBJ2-5	TRBV27
ASSSGTYSTDTQY	NA	TRBJ2-3	TRBV11-2
ASSMTQGSTGELF	NA	TRBJ2-2	TRBV19
ASRMGGTEAF	NA	TRBJ1-1	TRBV2
ASSRTESYEQY	NA	TRBJ2-7	TRBV6-5
ASSGSGQSYEQY	TRBD1	TRBJ2-7	TRBV4-1
ASSLDRDHEQY	TRBD1	TRBJ2-7	TRBV27
ASSPRRQFSGNTIY	NA	TRBJ1-3	TRBV7-8
ASSSGTGSYEQY	TRBD1	TRBJ2-7	TRBV7-7
ATSRDGGPAYEQY	NA	TRBJ2-7	TRBV15
ASSPPEPGGYWNTGELF	TRBD2	TRBJ2-2	TRBV18
ASSQDPGLPYNEQF	NA	TRBJ2-1	TRBV4-3
ASRAGSYNEQF	NA	TRBJ2-1	TRBV9
ASSANHYEQY	NA	TRBJ2-7	TRBV9
ASGDFDGQPQH	NA	TRBJ1-5	TRBV4-1
ASSQDGSQRDTQY	NA	TRBJ2-3	TRBV4-3
ASSVLLAGGPNTQY	TRBD2	TRBJ2-3	TRBV9
ASSPSSGGRYEQF	TRBD2	TRBJ2-1	TRBV6-5
ASSPSGDQSGYT	NA	TRBJ1-2	TRBV9
ATSGGGTDTQY	TRBD2	TRBJ2-3	TRBV15
ASSLRHPSTDTQY	NA	TRBJ2-3	TRBV5-1
ASSPPLTGKDEKLF	NA	TRBJ1-4	TRBV5-1
ASRPAPGGNTEAF	NA	TRBJ1-1	TRBV19
ASSLAVAGQGASEAF	TRBD1	TRBJ1-1	TRBV7-6
ASSLWDLNTEAF	NA	TRBJ1-1	TRBV5-1
ASSLDGNQETQY	NA	TRBJ2-5	TRBV5-1
ASSTRQGMYSNQPQH	TRBD1	TRBJ1-5	TRBV5-6
ASSARDRDSTDTQY	TRBD1	TRBJ2-3	TRBV7-9
ASSVGDTEAF	NA	TRBJ1-1	TRBV9
ASSQEGALLGSYNEQF	NA	TRBJ2-1	TRBV4-3
ASSQGGGSYNEQF	TRBD2	TRBJ2-1	TRBV4-1
ASSSGGAGTEAF	TRBD1	TRBJ1-1	TRBV5-1
ASSPLAANTGELF	NA	TRBJ2-2	TRBV19
ASSSGTSGGYNEQF	TRBD2	TRBJ2-1	TRBV27
ASSLTDTQY	NA	TRBJ2-3	TRBV7-8
ASSVYGGPNSGDTQY	NA	TRBJ2-3	TRBV9
ASSGGTGAVNTEAF	NA	TRBJ1-1	TRBV9
ASSFGTWEAF	NA	TRBJ1-1	TRBV7-2
ASSPPNYPVVGANVLT	NA	TRBJ2-6	TRBV18
ASSLITFGDTGELF	NA	TRBJ2-2	TRBV27
ASSPQPVNQPQH	NA	TRBJ1-5	TRBV11-2
ASSDLGDLLDGYT	NA	TRBJ1-2	TRBV6-1
ASSTSSGSEQY	TRBD2	TRBJ2-7	TRBV13
ASSYSIGQGAYGYT	TRBD1	TRBJ1-2	TRBV6-5
ASSPGPQGGRYEQY	NA	TRBJ2-7	TRBV18
ASSLITGTGELF	NA	TRBJ2-2	TRBV7-9
ASSPGQGGDTQY	TRBD1	TRBJ2-3	TRBV9
ASSVAHEEKETYGYT	NA	TRBJ1-2	TRBV9
ASSRVDTAYGYT	NA	TRBJ1-2	TRBV14
ASSRGSYNEQF	NA	TRBJ2-1	TRBV9
ASSSDYETSSYNEQF	NA	TRBJ2-1	TRBV5-1